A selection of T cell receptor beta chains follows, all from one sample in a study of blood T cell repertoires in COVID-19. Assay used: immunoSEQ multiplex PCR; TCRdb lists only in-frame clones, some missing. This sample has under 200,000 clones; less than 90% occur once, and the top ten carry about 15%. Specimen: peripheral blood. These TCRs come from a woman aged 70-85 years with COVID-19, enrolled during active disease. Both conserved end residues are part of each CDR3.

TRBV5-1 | CASSSGGLGEKLFF
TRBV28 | CASKLAGGFGTGELFF
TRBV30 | CAWNLGVGNTEAFF
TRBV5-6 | CASTKLASSYNEQFF
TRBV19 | CASSIAAWGNQPQHF
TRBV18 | CASSGGDGEKLFF
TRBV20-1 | CSASATGGGDQPQHF
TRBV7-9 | CASSARTSRAYEQYF
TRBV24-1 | CATSDSRGQNYEQYF
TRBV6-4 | CASSGTGGTEAFF
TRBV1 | CTSSQEGRSGNTIYF
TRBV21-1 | CASSIGREGNTGELFF
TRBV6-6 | CASSSQGFAGNTIYF
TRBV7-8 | CASSPRGSSMNTEAFF
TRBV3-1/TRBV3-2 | CASSQSIVTESPYEQYF
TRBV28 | CASSFRWAGTKNIQYF
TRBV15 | CATSKPGQGSLYGYTF
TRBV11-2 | CASSPGGYGYTF
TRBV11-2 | CASSSLQRFNEQFF
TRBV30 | CAWSVLQGVNYGYTF
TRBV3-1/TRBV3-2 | CASSAQPGTRYNSPLHF
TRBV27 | CASSSPNQLAGVPYEQYF
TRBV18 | CASSQGQGGYTF
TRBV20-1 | CSASPASGGRAGANVLTF
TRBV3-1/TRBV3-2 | CASSHPTGQGETQYF
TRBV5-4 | CASSLQRERADTQYF
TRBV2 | CASRDIMGQPQHF
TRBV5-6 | CASSAGGNTQETQYF
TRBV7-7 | CASRRGTGDTGELFF
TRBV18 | CASSPDGRAKNIQYF
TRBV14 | CASSRELSRGYTF
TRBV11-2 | CASSSPREGKVAFF
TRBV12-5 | CASLREANQPQHF
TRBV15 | CATSVRSGGNRGYTF
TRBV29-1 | CSVWGEAGELFF
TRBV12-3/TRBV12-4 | CASSPSVSQPQHF
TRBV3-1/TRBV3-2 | CASSRRKLADTNNEQFF
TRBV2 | CASSGSGFSNQPQHF
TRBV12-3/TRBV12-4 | CASSPSRTGELFF
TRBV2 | CASSNYQGSAGYTF
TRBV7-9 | CASSSKSDRFGYTF
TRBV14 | CASSHSRLAGLNEQFF
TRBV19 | CASSGGAPNQPQHF
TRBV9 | CASSFRDRLRNEKLFF
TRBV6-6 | CASREGNQPQHF
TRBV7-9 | CASSLAGSSGNTIYF
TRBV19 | CASSDTANEAFF
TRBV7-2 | CASSLELYNEQFF
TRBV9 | CASSPGSGYGYTF
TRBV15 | CATSRWTALAKNIQYF
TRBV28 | CASSFTGLGNQPQHF
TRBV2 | CASSASLSRELFF
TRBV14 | CASSRPTGGFNTEAFF
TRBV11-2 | CASSFREDQPQHF
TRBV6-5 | CASSYSTGGSYGYTF
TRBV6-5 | CASSPPAGLGTEAFF
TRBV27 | CASHGGRLHETQYF
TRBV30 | CAWSVRVAGAGGYTF
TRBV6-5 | CASSQNRGGNQPQHF